Sequencing of this T cell receptor beta chain was carried out in a study of T cell clones after liver transplantation. Study in general: Samples came from ITN030ST, which attempted immunosuppression withdrawal within 2 years of liver transplantation. Broader study findings: A larger donor-reactive than third-party decline suggested partial antigen-specific deletion. Rather than being deleted, graft donor-reactive T cells may have moved into the graft.

This table comes from immunoSEQ multiplex PCR, and its TCRdb copy is limited to in-frame clones, with some not included. Of 8,000 to 10,000 clones in the sample, roughly 72% were seen once. Remarks on this clone: As yet, its antigen is unknown.

The J segment lost 11 bases and the V segment lost 5 bases, leaving 15 bases of the junction unmatched. From germline, CDR1 is SGHNT and CDR2 YENEEA. This CDR3 comprises 15 residues. The receptor comes from a human patient who received a liver transplant. Among the T cells, some may be from the graft donor. The genes are TRBV11-3 and TRBJ2-4, with 7 bases identical to TRBD1. The material was CD8+ T cells from blood, obtained at the approximately 15-month timepoint. The CDR3 reads CASSPHREAGGVQYF. CDR3 in DNA: TGTGCCAGCAGCCCCCATCGCGAGGCAGGGGGTGTTCAGTACTTC.